This paragraph reports one T cell receptor (beta chain). Its antigen is not identified. This CDR3 region has 17 residues. V lost 2 bases, J lost 0 bases, and 8 bases stayed unmatched. Germline V gene sequence: CDR1 LNHDA, CDR2 SQIVND (reference sequence). The record originates from a study of PD-1 blockade in mismatch repair-deficient tumors. Across the whole study: All were previously treated, progressing patients with some twelve mismatch repair-deficient cancer types.

General observations from the study: Tumor-resident clones, often absent from pretreatment blood, expanded after pembrolizumab and then contracted.

The repertoire was sequenced with immunoSEQ multiplex PCR; TCRdb's copy has only in-frame clones and lacks some. The profile shows some 110,000 clones, 65% to 80% of them singletons. Mismatch repair deficiency was confirmed in all patients, by PCR or immunohistochemistry. TCR sequencing covered three patients who responded to pembrolizumab. The source was peripheral blood, collected 60 weeks after starting pembrolizumab. This sequence joins TRBV19 and TRBJ2-3; the match to TRBD1 covers 7 bases. This clonotype originated in an adult with mismatch repair-deficient cancer. The CDR3 loop is CASSIKYRGHSTDTQYF. Written as DNA, the CDR3 is TGTGCCAGTAGTATAAAATACAGGGGCCACAGCACAGATACGCAGTATTTT.